The next 32 T cell receptor beta chains were all read from a single sample in a study of control samples from healthy donors and cancer patients. Generated by immunoSEQ multiplex PCR, the TCRdb table keeps only in-frame clones and is missing some. The sample includes some 410,000 clones, 80% to 95% of them seen just once. The sequencing sample was made of PBMCs. Receptor source: a man aged 40-49 years with head and neck cancer.

This chain links TRBV6-5 with TRBJ1-6; D gene uncertain. The V gene's germline CDR1 is MNHEY and CDR2 SVGAGI. This CDR3 region has 13 residues. V lost 6 bases and J lost 4, with 7 bases in between. The DNA for the CDR3 is TGTGCCAGCAGGAAGTCGTATAATTCACCCCTCCACTTT. As protein: CASRKSYNSPLHF.

The chain links TRBV9 to TRBJ1-1; no clear D. In germline, CDR1 is SGDLS, CDR2 YYNGEE. The V and J ends lost 4 bases and 8 bases respectively, with 15 bases between them. This CDR3 comprises 13 residues. In nucleotides, the CDR3 is TGTGCCAGCAGCCAGTCGGGAGGAGTGGAAGCTTTCTTT. Translating it yields CASSQSGGVEAFF. Looking up the rest from reference TRBV9 and TRBJ1-1 gives the full variable domain: DSGVTQTPKHLITATGQRVTLRCSPRSGDLSVYWYQQSLDQGLQFLIQYYNGEERAKGNILERFSAQQFPDLHSELNLSSLELGDSALYFCASSQSGGVEAFFGQGTRLTVV.

The V and J genes are TRBV4-3 and TRBJ2-7; the match to TRBD1 covers 8 bases. V shed 0 bases, J shed 7 bases, and the junction held 8 bases outside the gene matches. Germline CDR1 and CDR2: LGHNA and YSLEER. The CDR3 contains 15 residues. In DNA, the CDR3 is TGCGCCAGCAGCCAAGATCGGCAGGGGGCCTGGGAGCAGTACTTC. Translating gives CASSQDRQGAWEQYF.

The V call is TRBV28, the J call TRBJ1-4; D not resolved. CDR1 MDHEN and CDR2 SYDVKM come from the germline V gene. This CDR3 contains 13 residues. The ends were cut back, 2 bases at V and 9 bases at J, with 10 bases in the middle. The CDR3 DNA sequence: TGTGCCAGCAGTTTAAGGGAACCTAAAAAACTGTTTTTT. Encoded protein: CASSLREPKKLFF.

This chain joins TRBV28 and TRBJ2-7; TRBD2 matches 14 bases. The CDR3 runs 15 residues. CDR1 MDHEN and CDR2 SYDVKM come from the germline V gene. Germline trimming cut 6 bases from V and 3 bases from J; bases unmatched to any gene: 4. The CDR3 sequence: CASSEGTSGSYEQYF. CDR3 nucleotides: TGTGCCAGCAGCGAAGGGACTAGCGGGAGCTACGAGCAGTACTTC.

This chain joins TRBV12-3 or TRBV12-4 and TRBJ2-1, with no clear D. Trimming shortened V by 8 bases and J by 4 bases, and 12 bases separated the two germline ends. The CDR3 is 13 amino acids. CDR3: CASGSPWYNEQFF. CDR3 nucleotides: TGTGCCAGCGGCTCCCCTTGGTACAATGAGCAGTTCTTC.

The table lists this clone with a count of one. The rearrangement links TRBV19 to TRBJ1-1; 7 bases map to TRBD1. This CDR3 has 14 amino acids. The germline V gene encodes CDR1 LNHDA and CDR2 SQIVND (reference sequence). The trim removed 8 bases at V and 5 bases at J, leaving 11 bases unmatched. The CDR3 sequence: CASGATDRRTEAFF. For the CDR3, the DNA is TGTGCCAGTGGTGCCACGGACAGGAGGACTGAAGCTTTCTTT.

CDR3 in amino acids: CASSPGGGMDQPQHF. CDR3 DNA: TGCGCCAGCAGCCCTGGCGGAGGGATGGATCAGCCCCAGCATTTT. This sequence joins TRBV5-1 and TRBJ1-5; no definite D call. Per the germline V gene, CDR1 is SGHRS and CDR2 is YFSETQ. The V end was cut by 4 bases, the J end by 5 bases, with 16 bases between. This CDR3 is 15 amino acids long.

The rearrangement joins TRBV19 to TRBJ1-6; no clear D. Per germline, CDR1 LNHDA and CDR2 SQIVND (reference sequence). The CDR3 runs 14 residues. Trimming removed 4 bases from V and 0 bases from J, with 4 bases in between. The CDR3 region is CASSKSSYNSPLHF. CDR3 in DNA: TGTGCCAGTAGTAAAAGCTCCTATAATTCACCCCTCCACTTT.

This chain uses TRBV7-8 with TRBJ1-1; D call uncertain. The CDR3 covers 11 residues. Looked up from germline, CDR1 is SGHVS and CDR2 is FQNEAQ. V lost 5 bases and J 1 base, leaving 2 bases between the germline ends. In DNA form, the CDR3 reads TGTGCCAGCAGCACGAACACTGAAGCTTTCTTT. The encoded protein is CASSTNTEAFF.

The V and J genes are TRBV6-5 and TRBJ1-2; D might be TRBD1 (6 bases). Germline-derived CDR1 and CDR2 are MNHEY and SVGAGI. The CDR3 spans 14 residues. Trimming removed 5 bases at V and 2 bases at J, with 12 bases between. The CDR3 protein is CASSPDRSNYGYTF. The CDR3 coding sequence is TGTGCCAGCAGTCCTGACAGGTCGAACTATGGCTACACCTTC.

V and J are TRBV5-6 and TRBJ1-6; D unresolved. The germline V and J ends were trimmed by 2 bases and 5 bases, with 11 bases remaining between them. CDR3 length: 15 amino acids. Looked up from germline, CDR1 is SGHDT and CDR2 is YYEEEE. CDR3 loop: CASSFIGQNNSPLHF. DNA of the CDR3: TGTGCCAGCAGCTTTATAGGGCAGAATAATTCACCCCTCCACTTT.

The chain employs TRBV12-5 and TRBJ2-7; TRBD1 matches at 8 bases. Unmatched junction bases numbered 6, after V lost 0 bases and J lost 2 bases. Looked up from germline, CDR1 is LGHNT and CDR2 is FRNRAP. CDR3 length equals 16 residues. CDR3 nucleotide sequence: TGTGCTAGTGGTTTGGTACAGGGGACAGGTGCCTACGAGCAGTACTTC. Translation gives CASGLVQGTGAYEQYF. Supplemented by reference TRBV12-5 and TRBJ2-7, the full variable domain reads DARVTQTPRHKVTEMGQEVTMRCQPILGHNTVFWYRQTMMQGLELLAYFRNRAPLDDSGMPKDRFSAEMPDATLATLKIQPSEPRDSAVYFCASGLVQGTGAYEQYFGPGTRLTVT.

V gene TRBV13 combines with J gene TRBJ1-6; D is possibly TRBD1 (5 bases). The length of the CDR3 is 15 residues. In germline, CDR1 is PRHDT, CDR2 FYEKMQ (reference sequence). V shed 1 base and J shed 4 bases, with 8 bases lying between them. In DNA form, the CDR3 reads TGTGCCAGCAGCTTAGAGACAGCTTATAATTCACCCCTCCACTTT. Protein product: CASSLETAYNSPLHF.

The rearrangement joins TRBV27 to TRBJ1-6, with 9 bases lining up with TRBD1. The CDR3 covers 17 residues. With V trimmed by 3 bases and J by 8 bases, 11 bases remained unmatched. Germline-derived CDR1 and CDR2 are MNHEY and SMNVEV (reference sequence). In DNA form, the CDR3 reads TGTGCCAGCAGTTTGCGGAGGGGACAGGGCGCTTATTCACCCCTCCACTTT. Translating it yields CASSLRRGQGAYSPLHF.

The count of this clone is one. The chain couples TRBV2 to TRBJ2-7, with 8 positions matching TRBD2. The CDR3 spans 16 residues. Per germline, CDR1 SNHLY and CDR2 FYNNEI. J was trimmed by 3 bases and V by 5 bases; bases with no gene match: 12. CDR3 nucleotides: TGTGCCAGCAGTCCAGCCCGGCTAGCGGGTTACTACGAGCAGTACTTC. Protein product: CASSPARLAGYYEQYF.

The chain links TRBV5-1 to TRBJ2-2, with 7 bases identical to TRBD1. Germline V gene sequence: CDR1 SGHRS, CDR2 YFSETQ. V was clipped by 1 base and J by 3 bases; unmatched bases: 0. The CDR3 runs to 14 residues. CDR3 amino acids: CASSLTGDTGELFF. As DNA, the CDR3 is TGCGCCAGCAGCTTGACAGGGGACACCGGGGAGCTGTTTTTT. The entire variable domain, with the rest obtained from reference TRBV5-1 and TRBJ2-2, is as follows: KAGVTQTPRYLIKTRGQQVTLSCSPISGHRSVSWYQQTPGQGLQFLFEYFSETQRNKGNFPGRFSGRQFSNSRSEMNVSTLELGDSALYLCASSLTGDTGELFFGEGSRLTVL.

The CDR3 nucleotides read TGCGCCAGCAGTGATCGCGGGGGAGGCTCCTACAATGAGCAGTTCTTC. Residues: CASSDRGGGSYNEQFF. The gene calls are TRBV10-2 and TRBJ2-1, with 7 bases lining up with TRBD2. Germline values: CDR1 WSHSY, CDR2 SAAADI. The CDR3 runs 16 residues. J was trimmed by 0 bases and V by 3 bases; bases with no gene match: 5.

The J gene is TRBJ1-1, the V gene TRBV9; no clear D. Trimming cost V 2 bases and J 1 base, with 9 bases left between them. CDR1 and CDR2 (germline): SGDLS, YYNGEE. The CDR3 consists of 14 residues. The CDR3 DNA reads TGTGCCAGCAGCGTTGATCAGGAGAACACTGAAGCTTTCTTT. Its translation is CASSVDQENTEAFF. Drawing the rest from reference TRBV9 and TRBJ1-1, the complete variable domain is DSGVTQTPKHLITATGQRVTLRCSPRSGDLSVYWYQQSLDQGLQFLIQYYNGEERAKGNILERFSAQQFPDLHSELNLSSLELGDSALYFCASSVDQENTEAFFGQGTRLTVV.

J is TRBJ2-4 and V is TRBV9; TRBD1 matches at 8 bases. The germline CDR1 and CDR2 sequences are SGDLS and YYNGEE. Trimming removed 0 bases from V and 7 bases from J; junction bases left unmatched: 6. This CDR3 contains 15 residues. CDR3 bases: TGTGCCAGCAGCGTAGCAGGACAGGGCACCAACATTCAGTACTTC. It is translated as CASSVAGQGTNIQYF.

This rearrangement joins TRBV6-1 to TRBJ2-7, with a weak D call TRBD1 (5 bases). CDR1 and CDR2 from the germline V gene are MNHNS and SASEGT. CDR3 length equals 14 residues. Trimming stripped 0 bases from V and 6 bases from J, with 12 bases between. CDR3 DNA sequence: TGTGCCAGCAGTGAAGCTAGGCAGGGCTCCGAGCAGTACTTC. Its protein is CASSEARQGSEQYF.

J is TRBJ2-1 and V is TRBV23-1; D is unresolved. TRBV23-1 is sorted into the ORF group, with uncertain function. The CDR3 runs 17 residues. Trimming took 0 bases from V and 2 from J, leaving 14 bases between them. This CDR3 reads CASSQSGSAATYNEQFF. The DNA of the CDR3 is TGCGCCAGCAGTCAATCGGGCAGCGCGGCAACCTACAATGAGCAGTTCTTC.

The chain couples TRBV3-1 (or the pseudogene TRBV3-2) to TRBJ2-3; tentative D call: TRBD2 (5 bases). The germline V gene has CDR1 LGHDT and CDR2 YNNKEL (reference sequence). CDR3 length: 17 residues. V was shortened by 5 bases and J by 2 bases, with 20 bases between the two germline ends. The CDR3 DNA is TGTGCCAGCAGCTCCCGCCTCAGCGGAGGCCCCACAGATACGCAGTATTTT. Translation: CASSSRLSGGPTDTQYF.

This clone was recorded only once. The V and J genes are TRBV5-6 and TRBJ2-5; D perhaps matches TRBD1 (6 bases). Trimming shortened V by 4 bases and J by 0 bases, and 10 bases separated the two germline ends. The CDR3 runs to 14 residues. CDR1 and CDR2 (germline): SGHDT, YYEEEE. Written as DNA, the CDR3 is TGTGCCAGCAGCGCAACAGGGAACCAAGAGACCCAGTACTTC. Translated: CASSATGNQETQYF.

CDR3 nucleotide sequence: TGTGCCAGCAGTCCCCTCGGGGCAGACACTGAAGCTTTCTTT. Translating it yields CASSPLGADTEAFF. The chain recombines TRBV27 with TRBJ1-1; D is perhaps TRBD1 (5 bases). The V gene lost 5 bases and the J gene lost 3 bases, with 13 bases spanning the gap. The length of the CDR3 is 14 residues. Germline V CDR1 and CDR2: MNHEY, SMNVEV (reference sequence).

V is TRBV7-9 and J is TRBJ2-1, with 8 bases lining up with TRBD2. CDR3 length: 17 residues. Trimming at V came to 5 bases and at J to 8 bases, leaving 17 bases not matched to a gene. CDR1 is SEHNR, CDR2 FQNEAQ, per germline (reference sequence). CDR3 coding DNA: TGTGCCAGCAGCCCCGGACTAGCTTTCTTGTCCGGCGATGAGCAGTTCTTC. This codes for CASSPGLAFLSGDEQFF.

V and J are TRBV7-8 and TRBJ2-5; 8 bases are shared with TRBD1. V gave up 5 bases and J gave up 4 bases; unmatched junction bases: 6. The CDR3 sequence is 14 residues long. Germline V CDR1 and CDR2: SGHVS, FQNEAQ. CDR3 amino acids: CASSILTGGETQYF. The CDR3 region has the DNA TGTGCCAGCAGCATTCTAACAGGGGGAGAGACCCAGTACTTC.

Here the CDR3 reads CASSGWSGGDEKLFF. In DNA form, the CDR3 reads TGTGCCAGCAGTGGATGGTCGGGGGGGGATGAAAAACTGTTTTTT. The chain carries TRBV27 and TRBJ1-4, with a possible D match to TRBD1 (5 bases). This CDR3 region has 15 residues. V was shortened by 5 bases and J by 6 bases, with 16 bases between the two germline ends. The germline V gene has CDR1 MNHEY and CDR2 SMNVEV (reference sequence).

The gene calls are TRBV28 and TRBJ2-3; 7 nucleotides agree with TRBD2. This CDR3 is built from 14 residues. Germline-derived CDR1 and CDR2 are MDHEN and SYDVKM. Unmatched junction bases numbered 5, after V lost 2 bases and J lost 6 bases. This CDR3 reads CASSLAGRADTQYF. Here the CDR3 DNA reads TGTGCCAGCAGTTTAGCGGGGAGGGCGGATACGCAGTATTTT.

The gene calls are TRBV3-1 (or the pseudogene TRBV3-2) and TRBJ2-2; D call uncertain. Trimming stripped 4 bases from V and 3 bases from J, with 9 bases between. The CDR3 runs 14 residues. Germline values: CDR1 LGHDT, CDR2 YNNKEL (reference sequence). Written as DNA, the CDR3 is TGTGCCAGCAGCCCCCCCGGACACACCGGGGAGCTGTTTTTT. It yields the protein CASSPPGHTGELFF.

The genes are TRBV19 and TRBJ1-5; 7 bases are a match to TRBD1. CDR1 is LNHDA and CDR2 is SQIVND in the germline V gene (reference sequence). This CDR3 comprises 15 residues. V was pared by 6 bases and J by 4 bases, with 9 bases of the junction left unmatched. CDR3 nucleotides: TGTGCCAGTAGCCCTACAGGGGTAGGTAATCAGCCCCAGCATTTT. This gives the protein CASSPTGVGNQPQHF.

The rearrangement joins TRBV12-5 to TRBJ2-2; D may be TRBD1 (6 bases). The CDR3 length is 16 residues. Germline assignment: CDR1 LGHNT and CDR2 FRNRAP. V was cut by 7 bases and J by 4 bases, with 19 bases left in between. The CDR3 sequence: CASAPWAGAITGELFF. The CDR3 region has the DNA TGTGCTAGTGCCCCGTGGGCAGGGGCGATCACCGGGGAGCTGTTTTTT.